This is a list of T cell receptor beta chains from one sample in a study of T cell changes during pregnancy in multiple sclerosis. Measured with immunoSEQ multiplex PCR; TCRdb has only the in-frame clones, and not every one. The sample holds under 50,000 clones, roughly 90% seen once. The sample consisted of CD8+ T cells from peripheral blood mononuclear cells, taken in the second trimester of pregnancy. These receptors came from a female donor with multiple sclerosis, enrolled in a pregnancy study. Both conserved end residues are part of each CDR3. D genes are given only for firm matches. Not every row has a clone size; where given, it reads once, few, many or a size class.

d_call	clone_size	v_call	j_call	cdr3_aa	cdr3_nt
TRBD1	NA	TRBV9	TRBJ2-1	CASSVGQGVGDEQFF	TGTGCCAGCAGCGTAGGACAGGGGGTGGGGGATGAGCAGTTCTTC
TRBD1	NA	TRBV5-4	TRBJ1-2	CASSLRGQGTFYGYTF	TGTGCCAGCAGCTTGCGAGGACAGGGGACTTTCTATGGCTACACCTTC
TRBD1	NA	TRBV7-2	TRBJ1-2	CASIQGQGDYGYTF	TGTGCCAGCATCCAGGGACAGGGGGACTATGGCTACACCTTC
TRBD1	NA	TRBV4-2	TRBJ2-7	CASSSRDRTYEQYF	TGTGCCAGCAGTTCCCGGGACAGGACCTACGAGCAGTACTTC
TRBD1	once	TRBV2	TRBJ2-7	CATDRTGYEQYF	TGTGCAACCGACCGGACAGGCTACGAGCAGTACTTC
NA	NA	TRBV25-1	TRBJ1-1	CASSELPMNTEAFF	TGTGCCAGCAGTGAACTACCGATGAACACTGAAGCTTTCTTT
TRBD2	NA	TRBV9	TRBJ2-3	CASSEILGGTAGTDTQYF	TGTGCCAGCAGCGAGATCCTGGGGGGGACTGCGGGCACAGATACGCAGTATTTT
NA	NA	TRBV9	TRBJ1-1	CASSVEGRGDEAFF	TGTGCCAGCAGCGTAGAGGGGAGGGGGGATGAAGCTTTCTTT
NA	NA	TRBV30	TRBJ2-5	CAWNRVAEGTQYF	TGTGCCTGGAACAGGGTGGCAGAGGGGACCCAGTACTTC
TRBD1	NA	TRBV6-6	TRBJ1-5	CASSPWTGFNQPQHF	TGTGCCAGCAGTCCCTGGACAGGGTTCAATCAGCCCCAGCATTTT
TRBD2	NA	TRBV15	TRBJ2-1	CATSSRNLAASSYNEQFF	TGTGCCACCAGCAGCAGGAATCTAGCGGCTAGCTCCTACAATGAGCAGTTCTTC
NA	NA	TRBV28	TRBJ1-1	CASSSLPDGRDTEAFF	TGTGCCAGCAGTTCCCTCCCGGACGGGAGGGACACTGAAGCTTTCTTT
TRBD2	NA	TRBV5-4	TRBJ2-3	CASSFSSGGTDTQYF	TGTGCCAGCAGCTTTTCGAGCGGGGGTACAGATACGCAGTATTTT
NA	NA	TRBV27	TRBJ1-1	CASSLWGGVNTEAFF	TGTGCCAGCAGTTTATGGGGGGGCGTGAACACTGAAGCTTTCTTT
TRBD1	NA	TRBV11-2	TRBJ2-7	CASSFGQGSYEQYF	TGTGCCAGCAGCTTCGGACAGGGATCCTACGAGCAGTACTTC
NA	NA	TRBV4-3	TRBJ1-5	CASSQDGVSNQPQHF	TGCGCCAGCAGCCAAGACGGAGTCAGCAATCAGCCCCAGCATTTT
TRBD1	NA	TRBV9	TRBJ1-6	CASSVGQGHSPLHF	TGTGCCAGCAGCGTGGGACAGGGTCATTCACCCCTCCACTTT
NA	NA	TRBV19	TRBJ2-1	CATASESSYNEQFF	TGTGCCACGGCTAGCGAGAGCTCCTACAATGAGCAGTTCTTC
TRBD1	NA	TRBV19	TRBJ2-6	CASRFRDSLSGANVLTF	TGTGCCAGTAGATTCCGGGACAGTCTCTCTGGGGCCAACGTCCTGACTTTC
TRBD1	NA	TRBV5-1	TRBJ1-6	CASSEQGTSNSPLHF	TGCGCCAGCAGCGAACAGGGGACGAGCAATTCACCCCTCCACTTT
NA	NA	TRBV7-6	TRBJ2-5	CASSLFPLGGGDRDQYF	TGTGCCAGCAGCTTATTCCCCCTCGGGGGGGGTGACAGGGACCAGTACTTC
NA	NA	TRBV12-5	TRBJ1-2	CASGSNYGYTF	TGTGCTAGTGGTTCCAACTACGGCTACACCTTC
TRBD1	NA	TRBV9	TRBJ1-1	CASSVTGESGDTEAFF	TGTGCCAGCAGCGTTACAGGGGAAAGTGGGGACACTGAAGCTTTCTTT
TRBD1	NA	TRBV5-1	TRBJ1-2	CASSLRTGGAYDGYTF	TGCGCCAGCAGCTTGAGGACAGGGGGCGCATACGATGGCTACACCTTC
NA	NA	TRBV29-1	TRBJ1-2	CSVEVTERTYGYTF	TGCAGCGTTGAGGTTACAGAACGAACTTATGGCTACACCTTC
TRBD2	NA	TRBV15	TRBJ2-2	CATSRDSAGGQAGELFF	TGTGCCACCAGCAGAGATTCAGCGGGGGGGCAAGCCGGGGAGCTGTTTTTT
TRBD2	few	TRBV9	TRBJ2-3	CASSSPGGEILDTQYF	TGTGCCAGCAGTTCCCCTGGGGGGGAGATATTAGATACGCAGTATTTT
NA	few	TRBV6-4	TRBJ2-3	CASSDGGGADTQYF	TGTGCCAGCAGTGACGGAGGAGGGGCAGATACGCAGTATTTT
TRBD2	once	TRBV11-2	TRBJ2-1	CASSLSAGGYNEQFF	TGTGCCAGCAGCTTAAGCGCGGGGGGTTACAATGAGCAGTTCTTC
TRBD1	NA	TRBV6-5	TRBJ2-3	CASSLRGLLPTDTQYF	TGTGCCAGCAGTTTGAGGGGGCTCCTGCCCACAGATACGCAGTATTTT
NA	once	TRBV7-6	TRBJ1-6	CASSPGVDSPLHF	TGTGCCAGCAGCCCCGGGGTGGATTCACCCCTCCACTTT
NA	NA	TRBV15	TRBJ2-1	CATSMRDSVDEQFF	TGTGCCACCAGCATGAGGGATAGCGTGGATGAGCAGTTCTTC
NA	NA	TRBV7-9	TRBJ2-7	CASSPNSHEQYF	TGTGCCAGCAGCCCCAATTCCCACGAGCAGTACTTC